Listed below are T cell receptor beta chains from one sample, sequenced in a study of identical twins. TCRdb re-derived calls from the 5' RACE reads in MiXCR, one entry per CDR3 protein. The top ten clones hold more than 8% of a sample with 200,000 to 300,000 distinct CDR3 sequences, 10% to 13% of them seen once. The sample taken for sequencing was memory T cells sorted from blood. The receptors stem from a man aged 45 to 65 in good health. Both conserved end residues are part of each CDR3. D genes are given only for firm matches. Clone size is not always given. Where it is, it says once, few, many or a class for expanded clones.

size | D | J | V | CDR3 | DNA
few | NA | TRBJ2-7 | TRBV4-1 | CASSQDPGVGYEQYF | TGCGCCAGCAGCCAAGACCCAGGGGTGGGCTACGAGCAGTACTTC
NA | TRBD1 | TRBJ1-5 | TRBV15 | CATSRGTGRNQPQHF | TGTGCCACCAGCAGAGGGACAGGACGCAATCAGCCCCAGCATTTT
NA | NA | TRBJ1-6 | TRBV7-2 | CASSLGRGGSPLHF | TGTGCCAGCAGCTTGGGCAGGGGAGGATCACCCCTCCACTTT
NA | TRBD2 | TRBJ2-1 | TRBV12-3/TRBV12-4 | CASSLGLAGAQGNEQFF | TGTGCCAGCAGTTTAGGCCTAGCGGGGGCCCAGGGTAATGAGCAGTTCTTC
few | TRBD1 | TRBJ1-5 | TRBV20-1 | CSARDLQGASNQPQHF | TGCAGTGCTAGAGACTTACAGGGGGCGAGCAATCAGCCCCAGCATTTT
many | TRBD1 | TRBJ2-1 | TRBV15 | CATSRARGLYNEQFF | TGTGCCACCAGCAGAGCCAGGGGGCTTTACAATGAGCAGTTCTTC
few | TRBD1 | TRBJ2-5 | TRBV20-1 | CSASLGQGLTQYF | TGCAGTGCTAGCTTGGGACAGGGCTTGACCCAGTACTTC
few | TRBD1 | TRBJ1-4 | TRBV9 | CASSVRTGAPNEKLFF | TGTGCCAGCAGCGTGCGTACAGGGGCCCCTAATGAAAAACTGTTTTTT
NA | TRBD1 | TRBJ2-7 | TRBV13 | CASSSGQGLREQYF | TGTGCCAGCAGCTCGGGACAGGGATTGCGAGAGCAGTACTTC
NA | TRBD2 | TRBJ2-1 | TRBV7-2 | CASSLMAGGYNEQFF | TGTGCCAGCAGCTTAATGGCGGGGGGTTACAATGAGCAGTTCTTC
few | NA | TRBJ2-7 | TRBV6-6 | CASSSVDNYEQYF | TGTGCCAGCAGCTCGGTGGACAACTACGAGCAGTACTTC
NA | TRBD2 | TRBJ2-1 | TRBV19 | CASSIGVAGGFYEQFF | TGTGCCAGTAGTATAGGTGTAGCGGGGGGGTTCTATGAGCAGTTCTTC
many | TRBD1 | TRBJ1-2 | TRBV4-3 | CASSQYGTAYGYTF | TGCGCCAGCAGCCAGTACGGGACAGCCTATGGCTACACCTTC
many | NA | TRBJ1-5 | TRBV19 | CASSIGKGRSLGQPQHF | TGTGCCAGTAGTATCGGAAAAGGTAGAAGTCTCGGGCAGCCCCAGCATTTT
NA | TRBD1 | TRBJ2-6 | TRBV15 | CATSRGQGSGANVLTF | TGTGCCACCAGCAGAGGACAGGGATCTGGGGCCAACGTCCTGACTTTC
many | NA | TRBJ1-4 | TRBV5-5 | CASSKTQGIFEKLFF | TGTGCCAGCAGCAAGACACAGGGAATTTTTGAAAAACTGTTTTTT
few | NA | TRBJ2-1 | TRBV28 | CASRLSGGHEQFF | TGTGCCAGCAGATTAAGCGGAGGGCATGAGCAGTTCTTC
NA | NA | TRBJ2-1 | TRBV20-1 | CSALQGGREQFF | TGCAGTGCTCTCCAAGGGGGACGGGAGCAGTTCTTC
NA | NA | TRBJ1-2 | TRBV5-1 | CASSLGTARGYTF | TGCGCCAGCAGCTTGGGGACAGCAAGAGGCTACACCTTC
NA | NA | TRBJ1-2 | TRBV11-2 | CASSPGQPGYTF | TGTGCCAGCAGCCCAGGACAGCCTGGCTACACCTTC
few | TRBD2 | TRBJ2-4 | TRBV19 | CASSRIAGSGKNIQYF | TGTGCCAGTAGCAGAATAGCGGGATCCGGCAAAAACATTCAGTACTTC
few | NA | TRBJ2-3 | TRBV12-3/TRBV12-4 | CASSWTGRTDTQYF | TGTGCCAGCAGCTGGACTGGGCGGACAGATACGCAGTATTTT
many | NA | TRBJ2-2 | TRBV12-3/TRBV12-4 | CASGLGGTGELFF | TGTGCCAGCGGCTTGGGGGGAACCGGGGAGCTGTTTTTT
few | NA | TRBJ1-2 | TRBV20-1 | CSARSGVGSSGYTF | TGCAGTGCTAGGTCCGGGGTGGGGAGCTCTGGCTACACCTTC
many | TRBD2 | TRBJ2-1 | TRBV9 | CASSVETSGSPPLF | TGTGCCAGCAGCGTAGAGACTAGCGGGAGTCCGCCACTCTTC
many | NA | TRBJ2-3 | TRBV29-1 | CSVGGAGGADTQYF | TGCAGCGTTGGTGGAGCGGGCGGGGCAGATACGCAGTATTTT
NA | NA | TRBJ2-2 | TRBV11-2 | CASTIDGQATGELFF | TGTGCCAGCACCATAGATGGCCAGGCGACCGGGGAGCTGTTTTTT
NA | NA | TRBJ2-1 | TRBV11-2 | CASSLARAYNEQFF | TGTGCCAGCAGCTTAGCCAGGGCTTACAATGAGCAGTTCTTC
many | NA | TRBJ2-7 | TRBV12-3/TRBV12-4 | CASTQTGKTYEQYF | TGTGCCAGCACCCAAACCGGGAAAACCTACGAGCAGTACTTC
NA | NA | TRBJ2-4 | TRBV2 | CASSELRAGSQNIQYF | TGTGCCAGCAGTGAGCTGCGGGCGGGGAGCCAAAACATTCAGTACTTC
NA | NA | TRBJ2-2 | TRBV5-5 | CASSFGFTGELFF | TGTGCCAGCAGCTTTGGGTTTACCGGGGAGCTGTTTTTT
few | TRBD1 | TRBJ2-5 | TRBV28 | CASSSPQRQGAGETQYF | TGTGCCAGCAGTTCCCCTCAACGACAGGGGGCTGGAGAGACCCAGTACTTC
few | NA | TRBJ2-7 | TRBV7-2 | CASSLAPDYEQYF | TGTGCCAGCAGCTTAGCGCCGGACTACGAGCAGTACTTC
few | TRBD1 | TRBJ2-1 | TRBV6-1 | CASRGADRGRRVNNEQFF | TGTGCCAGCAGGGGGGCGGACAGGGGGCGTCGGGTCAACAATGAGCAGTTCTTC
NA | NA | TRBJ2-2 | TRBV6-5 | CATRGTGELFF | TGTGCCACTCGAGGGACCGGGGAGCTGTTTTTT
few | TRBD1 | TRBJ2-7 | TRBV18 | CASSQGTGGGYEQYF | TGTGCCAGCTCACAAGGGACAGGAGGAGGATACGAGCAGTACTTC
many | NA | TRBJ1-2 | TRBV10-3 | CAISIRSEGYGYTF | TGTGCCATCAGTATAAGATCAGAGGGCTATGGCTACACCTTC
many | TRBD1 | TRBJ2-7 | TRBV14 | CASSPPRTGVDEQYF | TGTGCCAGCAGCCCCCCCCGGACAGGGGTGGACGAGCAGTACTTC
few | TRBD1 | TRBJ2-7 | TRBV6-5 | CASSYSDRAGYEQYF | TGTGCCAGCAGTTACTCGGACAGGGCTGGCTACGAGCAGTACTTC
few | NA | TRBJ2-2 | TRBV7-2 | CASSPWGRDTGELFF | TGTGCCAGCAGCCCATGGGGGCGGGACACCGGGGAGCTGTTTTTT
NA | NA | TRBJ2-3 | TRBV12-5 | CASGLLERTDTQYF | TGTGCTAGTGGTTTGTTGGAACGCACAGATACGCAGTATTTT
few | TRBD1 | TRBJ2-2 | TRBV5-1 | CASNGQGITGELFF | TGCGCCAGCAATGGACAGGGAATCACCGGGGAGCTGTTTTTT
NA | NA | TRBJ2-1 | TRBV7-7 | CASSSLRDNEQFF | TGTGCCAGCAGCTCCCTCAGGGACAATGAGCAGTTCTTC
few | NA | TRBJ2-7 | TRBV7-9 | CASSSSGRWVYEQYF | TGTGCCAGCAGCTCGTCGGGCCGTTGGGTCTACGAGCAGTACTTC
NA | NA | TRBJ2-7 | TRBV6-2/TRBV6-3 | CASSTHAGRTGSYEQYF | TGTGCCAGCAGTACCCATGCCGGCCGGACGGGCTCCTACGAGCAGTACTTC
many | NA | TRBJ1-1 | TRBV20-1 | CSAHNLLTEAFF | TGCAGTGCTCATAATCTCCTCACTGAAGCTTTCTTT
NA | NA | TRBJ2-5 | TRBV3-1 | CASSRWGEETQYF | TGTGCCAGCAGCCGATGGGGGGAAGAGACCCAGTACTTC
once | NA | TRBJ1-1 | TRBV11-3 | CASSLGTGLATEAFF | TGTGCCAGCAGCTTAGGAACAGGACTGGCCACTGAAGCTTTCTTT
NA | TRBD2 | TRBJ2-7 | TRBV5-5 | CASSFWGGERGSYEQYF | TGTGCCAGCAGCTTTTGGGGTGGCGAGCGGGGAAGCTACGAGCAGTACTTC
few | TRBD1 | TRBJ2-2 | TRBV15 | CATSVFRGRPGELFF | TGTGCCACCAGCGTCTTCAGGGGGCGACCCGGGGAGCTGTTTTTT
NA | TRBD1 | TRBJ1-2 | TRBV10-3 | CAISESWTGGFYGYTF | TGTGCCATCAGTGAGTCGTGGACAGGGGGCTTCTATGGCTACACCTTC
NA | NA | TRBJ1-2 | TRBV28 | CASSLTVTGYTF | TGTGCCAGCAGCCTGACAGTCACGGGCTACACCTTC
many | TRBD2 | TRBJ2-3 | TRBV7-6 | CASSQGLAGGVPTQYF | TGTGCCAGCAGCCAAGGACTAGCGGGAGGGGTACCTACGCAGTATTTT
few | TRBD1 | TRBJ2-5 | TRBV18 | CASSDPGQGKETQYF | TGTGCCAGCTCAGACCCGGGACAGGGAAAGGAGACCCAGTACTTC
many | TRBD2 | TRBJ2-7 | TRBV6-1 | CASSGTSGGTAQYF | TGTGCCAGCAGTGGGACTAGCGGGGGGACGGCGCAGTACTTC
NA | NA | TRBJ2-1 | TRBV6-1 | CASRTDHYNEQFF | TGTGCCAGCCGGACAGACCATTACAATGAGCAGTTCTTC
NA | TRBD2 | TRBJ2-7 | TRBV5-5 | CASSFGTSATYEQYF | TGTGCCAGCAGCTTCGGGACTAGCGCTACCTACGAGCAGTACTTC
NA | NA | TRBJ2-5 | TRBV7-2 | CASSLARGQGTQYF | TGTGCCAGCAGCTTAGCGAGGGGCCAGGGGACCCAGTACTTC
few | NA | TRBJ2-1 | TRBV30 | CAWSPGPTTQSEQFF | TGTGCCTGGAGTCCGGGACCAACAACCCAGAGTGAGCAGTTCTTC
NA | TRBD1 | TRBJ2-5 | TRBV27 | CASSIVPGQGIEVETQYF | TGTGCCAGCAGTATCGTCCCGGGACAGGGGATTGAGGTAGAGACCCAGTACTTC